Listed here is a single TCR beta chain. The antigen is unknown. This same CDR3 is encoded by further DNA sequences in the sample. V was shortened by 7 bases and J by 0 bases, with 10 bases between the two germline ends. The germline gives CDR1 SQVTM, CDR2 ANQGSEA. This CDR3 contains 12 residues. This specimen comes from a study of shared clonotypes between healthy human individuals. Clones were read by immunoSEQ multiplex PCR, and TCRdb kept only the in-frame ones, dropping some. The sample has roughly 590,000 clones, about 95% seen once; the top ten hold 0.095% to 0.12%. Study-wide results and caveats: Across subsets, estimated richness was generally greater for naive than for memory populations.

Cells designated naive CD8 were CD45RO-negative and were positively selected for CCR7, with terminally differentiated effector memory CD45RA+ cells excluded. The sequenced sample consisted of naive CD8+ T cells sorted from blood. J is TRBJ2-7 and V is TRBV29-1; maybe TRBD1 (5 bases). The sequence was collected from a woman in her 30s in good health. CDR3 residues: CSGQGSSYEQYF. CDR3 sequence (DNA): TGCAGCGGGCAGGGTAGCTCCTACGAGCAGTACTTC.